Included here is one T cell receptor beta chain sequence, with context. These data belong to a study of blood T cell repertoires in COVID-19. Study-level background: From T cells, B-cell-depleted T cells, or PBMCs came the material, which was cDNA or gDNA.

Authors' methods: The assay estimated nucleated cells by amplifying reference gene primers. Only in-frame clones appear in the TCRdb table, and some are missing; sequencing was by immunoSEQ multiplex PCR. That table gives V, J and clone size, and the DNA gave D and trimming. Among around 100,000 clones listed, roughly 86% were seen once. Germline lookup yields CDR1 MNHEY and CDR2 SVGAGI. V was cut by 5 bases and J by 8 bases, with 18 bases left in between. The CDR3 loop spans 14 amino acids. The rearrangement uses TRBV6-5 and TRBJ1-2; unclear D gene. Sequenced input: peripheral blood. The receptor was isolated from a man in his forties with acute or convalescent COVID-19. This CDR3 is CASSTIRVEYGYTF. The DNA for the CDR3 is TGTGCCAGCAGTACCATCCGGGTGGAGTACGGCTACACCTTC.